The 19 T cell receptor beta chains reported below all come from one sample, sequenced in a study of CD8 T cells in Susac syndrome. Random hexamers were used to reverse transcribe roughly 0.45 to 1 ug of RNA. In TCRdb, the immunoSEQ multiplex PCR reads were re-called with MiXCR into one record per CDR3 protein. The sample has about 150,000 distinct CDR3 sequences; 95% to 97% are singletons. The sequenced material came from CD4+ T cells from PBMCs. The source of these receptors is a human donor with Susac syndrome.

The chain couples TRBV6-6 to TRBJ1-3, with D tentatively TRBD1 (6 bases). The CDR3 covers 15 residues. The V end lost 10 bases, the J end lost 4 bases, and 20 bases lay between the germline ends. Germline V gives CDR1 MNHNY, CDR2 SVGAGI (reference sequence). As DNA, the CDR3 is TGTGCCATCGCCATCGGAGGGGGTTACGGAAACACCATATATTTT. Residues: CAIAIGGGYGNTIYF.

The chain joins TRBV9 to TRBJ1-6; D is unresolved. Trimming stripped 2 bases from V and 4 bases from J, with 4 bases between. The CDR3 has 13 residues. The germline gives CDR1 SGDLS, CDR2 YYNGEE. This chain's CDR3 is CASSVRYNSPLHF. CDR3 bases: TGTGCCAGCAGCGTCAGGTATAATTCACCCCTCCACTTT.

This clonotype came up once. The chain couples TRBV29-1 to TRBJ1-1, with 7 bases identical to TRBD1. CDR1 is SQVTM and CDR2 is ANQGSEA in the germline V gene. This CDR3 has 12 residues. With 7 bases clipped from V and 4 bases from J, the junction kept 6 bases outside the gene matches. The CDR3 nucleotides read TGCAGCGCCGGGACAGTTTCCACTGAAGCTTTCTTT. It is translated as CSAGTVSTEAFF. The entire variable domain, with the rest obtained from reference TRBV29-1 and TRBJ1-1, is as follows: SAVISQKPSRDICQRGTSLTIQCQVDSQVTMMFWYRQQPGQSLTLIATANQGSEATYESGFVIDKFPISRPNLTFSTLTVSNMSPEDSSIYLCSAGTVSTEAFFGQGTRLTVV.

V gene TRBV13 combines with J gene TRBJ2-7; TRBD2 matches at 11 bases. The CDR3 length is 17 residues. Germline CDR1 PRHDT, CDR2 FYEKMQ (reference sequence). With 0 bases clipped from V and 8 bases from J, the junction kept 12 bases outside the gene matches. The CDR3 DNA is TGTGCCAGCAGCTTAGGCCGAATAGCGGGGGGGCGGATCAAGCAGTACGTC. Amino acids: CASSLGRIAGGRIKQYV.

The genes are TRBV6-5 and TRBJ2-7; a weak D match, TRBD2 (6 bases). This CDR3 has 13 amino acids. Trimming took 7 bases from V and 3 from J, leaving 13 bases between them. In germline, CDR1 is MNHEY, CDR2 SVGAGI. The CDR3 here is CASTPRGNYEQYF. The CDR3 DNA reads as TGTGCCAGCACCCCACGGGGGAACTACGAGCAGTACTTC.

The V call is TRBV30, the J call TRBJ1-5, with TRBD1 matching over 9 bases. Losses at the gene ends were 3 bases for V and 5 bases for J; bases not matched to a gene: 5. The CDR3 contains 14 residues. Germline lookup yields CDR1 GTSNPN and CDR2 SVGIG (reference sequence). The CDR3 nucleotides are TGTGCCTGGAGGGGGGACAGGGAGGATCAGCCCCAGCATTTT. As protein: CAWRGDREDQPQHF.

The rearrangement links TRBV27 to TRBJ2-7; D is ambiguous. The germline CDR1 and CDR2 sequences are MNHEY and SMNVEV (reference sequence). This CDR3 spans 13 amino acids. The germline V and J ends were trimmed by 8 bases and 5 bases, with 16 bases remaining between them. For the CDR3, the DNA is TGTGCCAGCCCCTCTGGCGGCCTCCACGAGCAGTACGTC. Translating it yields CASPSGGLHEQYV.

The J gene is TRBJ2-7, the V gene TRBV6-1; D may be TRBD1 (5 bases). Germline V gene sequence: CDR1 MNHNS, CDR2 SASEGT. Deletions cut 5 bases from V and 0 bases from J, with 17 bases between. This CDR3 has 16 amino acids. Here the CDR3 DNA reads TGTGCCAGCAGTAGATACTCAGGGATCCCCTCCTACGAGCAGTACTTC. It is translated as CASSRYSGIPSYEQYF.

The chain couples TRBV5-6 to TRBJ2-7, with TRBD2 matching over 7 bases. Germline trimming cut 4 bases from V and 2 bases from J; bases unmatched to any gene: 3. Germline V gene lookup returns CDR1 SGHDT and CDR2 YYEEEE. CDR3 length: 13 residues. The CDR3 nucleotides read TGTGCCAGCAGCGGGAGGGCCCCCTACGAGCAGTACTTC. Protein product: CASSGRAPYEQYF.

V gene TRBV18 combines with J gene TRBJ2-7, with D perhaps given as TRBD1 or TRBD2 (5 bases each). Germline-derived CDR1 and CDR2 are KGHSH and LQKENI. V lost 3 bases and J lost 7, with 10 bases in between. CDR3 length: 12 residues. The CDR3 coding sequence is TGTGCCAGCTCACCCAGGGAGAGGGAGCAGTACTTC. Protein: CASSPREREQYF.

The J gene is TRBJ2-2, the V gene TRBV7-2; D unclear. Trimming shortened V by 5 bases and J by 5 bases, and 9 bases separated the two germline ends. The CDR3 runs 13 residues. The germline V gene has CDR1 SGHTA and CDR2 FQGNSA. The CDR3 protein is CASSRSETGELFF. The CDR3 bases are TGTGCCAGCAGCCGTTCCGAGACCGGGGAGCTGTTTTTT.

The chain links TRBV28 to TRBJ2-5; D gene unclear. The CDR3 totals 13 residues. The V gene lost 4 bases and the J gene lost 5 bases, with 11 bases spanning the gap. The germline V gene has CDR1 MDHEN and CDR2 SYDVKM. As DNA, the CDR3 is TGTGCCAGCAGTTCAATTGGATCGGAGACCCAGTACTTC. Its translation is CASSSIGSETQYF.

V is TRBV5-6 and J is TRBJ1-2, with 10 bases that match TRBD1. Germline-derived CDR1 and CDR2 are SGHDT and YYEEEE. The CDR3 is 15 amino acids. Trimming took 4 bases from V and 4 from J; bases not matched to a gene: 7. Here the CDR3 DNA reads TGTGCCAGCAGCGGCCGGGACAGGGGAAGCTATGGCTACACCTTC. This translates into CASSGRDRGSYGYTF.

V usage is TRBV9 and J usage is TRBJ2-1, with TRBD2 matching over 8 bases. J gave up 0 bases and V 1 base, and 3 bases lay outside the gene matches. The CDR3 covers 16 residues. The germline CDR1 and CDR2 sequences are SGDLS and YYNGEE. CDR3 region: CASSVRSGSSYNEQFF. CDR3 DNA: TGTGCCAGCAGCGTAAGGAGCGGGAGCTCCTACAATGAGCAGTTCTTC.

The chain has TRBV3-1 and TRBJ2-1, with TRBD2 identical over 8 bases. CDR3 length: 15 residues. V gave up 4 bases and J gave up 3 bases; unmatched junction bases: 5. Germline V CDR1 and CDR2: LGHDT, YNNKEL (reference sequence). The CDR3 DNA reads TGTGCCAGCAGCCGCGGGGGGCCCCACTACAATGAGCAGTTCTTC. Its protein is CASSRGGPHYNEQFF.

The chain couples TRBV24-1 to TRBJ2-2; TRBD1 matches at 7 bases. V lost 0 bases, J lost 1 base, and 4 bases stayed unmatched. This CDR3 has 17 residues. CDR1 is KGHDR, CDR2 SFDVKD, per germline. The CDR3 loop reads CATSDLPGTENTGELFF. CDR3 DNA sequence: TGTGCCACCAGTGATTTGCCCGGGACAGAGAACACCGGGGAGCTGTTTTTT.

J is TRBJ1-1 and V is TRBV5-1; D remains ambiguous. CDR1 SGHRS and CDR2 YFSETQ come from the germline V gene. V lost 0 bases, J lost 3 bases, and 15 bases lay in between. The CDR3 covers 16 residues. The CDR3 coding sequence is TGCGCCAGCAGCTTGGTGGACTCTAGGTGGGACACTGAAGCTTTCTTT. Translating it yields CASSLVDSRWDTEAFF. The complete variable domain, with remaining parts taken from reference TRBV5-1 and TRBJ1-1, reads KAGVTQTPRYLIKTRGQQVTLSCSPISGHRSVSWYQQTPGQGLQFLFEYFSETQRNKGNFPGRFSGRQFSNSRSEMNVSTLELGDSALYLCASSLVDSRWDTEAFFGQGTRLTVV.

The chain couples TRBV20-1 to TRBJ1-2; TRBD1 matches 8 bases. This CDR3 comprises 14 residues. Per germline, CDR1 DFQATT and CDR2 SNEGSKA (reference sequence). J was trimmed by 4 bases and V by 6 bases; bases with no gene match: 10. The CDR3 bases are TGCAGTGCCGACGGACAGGGTGGCTCCTATGGCTACACCTTC. Translation gives CSADGQGGSYGYTF.

In its sample, this clonotype was seen once. CDR3 amino acids: CASSQEHPQETQYF. The CDR3 coding sequence is TGCGCCAGCAGCCAAGAACACCCTCAAGAGACCCAGTACTTC. The gene calls are TRBV4-3 and TRBJ2-5, with D uncertain. This CDR3 has 14 residues. V lost 0 bases to trimming and J lost 2 bases, with 7 bases between them. CDR1 LGHNA and CDR2 YSLEER come from the germline V gene.